The sample holds many counts of the clone carrying this T cell receptor beta chain. Its specificity is not known. A lack of ophthalmopathy progression within 18 months defined stable Graves' hyperthyroidism. Diagnosis of hyperthyroidism was new in patients aged 18 to 65, and its duration was under 2 months. The PBMCs were taken from under 12 ml of fresh peripheral blood. The data originate from a study of T cells in Graves' hyperthyroidism and ophthalmopathy. Study results and limitations: Most clonotypes expanded in thyroid above 0.001 were likewise present in blood.

It was RNA transcripts that yielded the amplified TCR beta CDR3 regions. The TCR CDR3 first-round RT-PCR relied on the HTBI primer set. Each CDR3 protein gets one entry after TCRdb re-called the multiplex PCR reads with MiXCR. The sample records a few hundred thousand distinct CDR3 sequences, about 20% being singletons. Input material: blood. The sequence was obtained from a man aged 18-30 years with Graves' hyperthyroidism.

CDR3 sequence: CASSTGARPGTEAFF. The CDR3 region has the DNA TGTGCCAGCAGCACGGGGGCGCGGCCGGGCACTGAAGCTTTCTTT. The J gene is TRBJ1-1, the V gene TRBV7-9, with D possibly being TRBD1 (6 bases). Between the trimmed V and J ends, which lost 5 bases and 4 bases, there was a span of 17 bases. The CDR3 length is 15 residues. Per the germline V gene, CDR1 is SEHNR and CDR2 is FQNEAQ (reference sequence). Looking up the rest from reference TRBV7-9 and TRBJ1-1 gives the full variable domain: DTGVSQNPRHKITKRGQNVTFRCDPISEHNRLYWYRQTLGQGPEFLTYFQNEAQLEKSRLLSDRFSAERPKGSFSTLEIQRTEQGDSAMYLCASSTGARPGTEAFFGQGTRLTVV.